The rows below give T cell receptor beta chains drawn from one sample of a study of shared clonotypes between healthy human individuals. Profiled with immunoSEQ multiplex PCR; TCRdb holds only in-frame clones, not every one. The repertoire holds 2 million to 2.5 million clones, with approximately 96% as singletons. Input material: naive CD4+ T cells sorted from blood. The source is a man aged 18 to 30 in good health. CDR3s include the opening cysteine and the closing phenylalanine or tryptophan. Fields, in order: D gene, clone size, J gene, V gene, CDR3 protein, CDR3 DNA. A D gene is named only where the DNA matches it firmly. The size entry is marked missing in some rows and otherwise reads once, few, many or a size class.

D: TRBD1
size: -
J: TRBJ2-5
V: TRBV9
CDR3: CASNEGQGAGETQYF
DNA: TGTGCCAGCAACGAAGGACAGGGGGCTGGGGAGACCCAGTACTTC

D: -
size: -
J: TRBJ1-2
V: TRBV14
CDR3: CASSQAGTSYGYTF
DNA: TGTGCCAGCAGCCAAGCCGGAACCTCCTATGGCTACACCTTC

D: TRBD1
size: -
J: TRBJ2-1
V: TRBV27
CDR3: CASSLDRVYNEQFF
DNA: TGTGCCAGCAGTCTGGACAGGGTCTACAATGAGCAGTTCTTC

D: TRBD1
size: -
J: TRBJ2-7
V: TRBV2
CDR3: CASSARTGTGDEQYF
DNA: TGTGCCAGCAGTGCGCGGACAGGGACTGGGGACGAGCAGTACTTC

D: -
size: -
J: TRBJ1-4
V: TRBV2
CDR3: CASSEWGPNEKLFF
DNA: TGTGCCAGCAGTGAATGGGGACCTAATGAAAAACTGTTTTTT

D: TRBD2
size: -
J: TRBJ2-2
V: TRBV10-1
CDR3: CASSDSGRARTGELFF
DNA: TGCGCCAGCAGTGATAGCGGGAGGGCGAGAACCGGGGAGCTGTTTTTT

D: -
size: -
J: TRBJ1-2
V: TRBV11-2
CDR3: CASSQGSSNYGYTF
DNA: TGTGCCAGCAGTCAAGGGAGTTCAAACTATGGCTACACCTTC

D: TRBD1
size: -
J: TRBJ1-2
V: TRBV7-2
CDR3: CASSSQGQFNYGYTF
DNA: TGTGCCAGCAGCTCACAGGGGCAGTTTAACTATGGCTACACCTTC

D: TRBD1
size: -
J: TRBJ1-2
V: TRBV4-1
CDR3: CASSQVGQGVDGYTF
DNA: TGCGCCAGCAGCCAAGTGGGACAGGGGGTGGATGGCTACACCTTC

D: -
size: -
J: TRBJ2-3
V: TRBV10-2
CDR3: CASTLNGDPTDTQYF
DNA: TGCGCCAGCACCTTAAACGGGGACCCCACAGATACGCAGTATTTT

D: -
size: -
J: TRBJ1-2
V: TRBV5-6
CDR3: CASSWGRDGYTF
DNA: TGTGCCAGCAGTTGGGGGCGGGATGGCTACACCTTC

D: TRBD2
size: -
J: TRBJ2-3
V: TRBV9
CDR3: CASSVGLASDTQYF
DNA: TGTGCCAGCAGCGTGGGACTAGCGTCAGATACGCAGTATTTT

D: TRBD2
size: -
J: TRBJ2-1
V: TRBV28
CDR3: CASSPSGTSGSYNEQFF
DNA: TGTGCCAGCAGTCCCTCAGGGACTAGCGGCTCCTACAATGAGCAGTTCTTC

D: TRBD2
size: once
J: TRBJ2-3
V: TRBV10-3
CDR3: CAITDLGSGTSGGISTDTQYF
DNA: TGTGCCATCACCGATCTTGGATCCGGGACTAGCGGGGGGATTAGCACAGATACGCAGTATTTT

D: TRBD1
size: -
J: TRBJ2-3
V: TRBV5-1
CDR3: CASSTEPGTGSDTQYF
DNA: TGCGCCAGCAGCACCGAGCCCGGGACAGGGTCCGATACGCAGTATTTT

D: -
size: -
J: TRBJ1-5
V: TRBV2
CDR3: CASSREEGQPQHF
DNA: TGTGCCAGCAGTCGGGAAGAGGGTCAGCCCCAGCATTTT

D: -
size: -
J: TRBJ1-3
V: TRBV12-5
CDR3: CASGPGNTIYF
DNA: TGTGCTAGTGGTCCTGGTAACACCATATATTTT

D: -
size: -
J: TRBJ1-6
V: TRBV9
CDR3: CASSPRPGSPPLHF
DNA: TGTGCCAGCAGCCCGAGGCCGGGGTCGCCACCCCTCCACTTT

D: -
size: -
J: TRBJ1-2
V: TRBV7-9
CDR3: CASSLEGGFYGYTF
DNA: TGTGCCAGCAGCTTAGAGGGGGGATTCTATGGCTACACCTTC

D: TRBD1
size: -
J: TRBJ2-7
V: TRBV11-2
CDR3: CASSFSTGTGNYEQYF
DNA: TGTGCCAGCAGCTTTTCTACCGGGACAGGGAACTACGAGCAGTACTTC

D: -
size: -
J: TRBJ2-2
V: TRBV6-5
CDR3: CASSFQGSTGELFF
DNA: TGTGCCAGCAGTTTTCAAGGGTCCACCGGGGAGCTGTTTTTT

D: -
size: once
J: TRBJ2-7
V: TRBV5-1
CDR3: CASHTGPGVVSYEQYF
DNA: TGCGCCAGCCATACAGGTCCAGGGGTCGTGTCCTACGAGCAGTACTTC

D: -
size: -
J: TRBJ2-1
V: TRBV11-2
CDR3: CASIPGKGGPGNEQFF
DNA: TGTGCCAGCATCCCGGGGAAAGGGGGTCCGGGTAATGAGCAGTTCTTC

D: TRBD2
size: -
J: TRBJ2-3
V: TRBV5-1
CDR3: CASSLLIGGRGGTDTQYF
DNA: TGCGCCAGCAGCTTGCTCATCGGCGGGAGAGGTGGGACAGATACGCAGTATTTT

D: -
size: -
J: TRBJ2-5
V: TRBV6-1
CDR3: CASSEVWSGAGETQYF
DNA: TGTGCCAGCAGTGAAGTGTGGTCGGGGGCAGGAGAGACCCAGTACTTC

D: TRBD2
size: -
J: TRBJ2-7
V: TRBV28
CDR3: CASSSGGPAYEQYF
DNA: TGTGCCAGCTCGAGCGGGGGGCCCGCCTACGAGCAGTACTTC

D: TRBD2
size: -
J: TRBJ2-1
V: TRBV7-2
CDR3: CASRPATSGTDNEQFF
DNA: TGTGCCAGCAGACCAGCAACTAGCGGGACGGACAATGAGCAGTTCTTC

D: TRBD1
size: -
J: TRBJ1-5
V: TRBV11-2
CDR3: CASSLDTGGQPQHF
DNA: TGTGCCAGCAGCTTAGATACAGGGGGCCAGCCCCAGCATTTT

D: -
size: once
J: TRBJ1-5
V: TRBV28
CDR3: CASSFGQGSNQPQHF
DNA: TGTGCCAGCAGTTTCGGGCAGGGTAGCAATCAGCCCCAGCATTTT

D: -
size: -
J: TRBJ2-7
V: TRBV11-2
CDR3: CASSSYSYEQYF
DNA: TGTGCCAGCAGCTCCTACTCCTACGAGCAGTACTTC

D: -
size: -
J: TRBJ2-2
V: TRBV7-9
CDR3: CASSLSERNTGELFF
DNA: TGTGCCAGCAGCTTATCTGAAAGAAACACCGGGGAGCTGTTTTTT

D: -
size: -
J: TRBJ2-3
V: TRBV4-3
CDR3: CASSQDRVEGTQYF
DNA: TGCGCCAGCAGCCAAGATCGAGTAGAGGGGACGCAGTATTTT

D: TRBD1
size: -
J: TRBJ2-5
V: TRBV19
CDR3: CASSRWTGEAETQYF
DNA: TGTGCCAGTAGTAGATGGACAGGGGAAGCAGAGACCCAGTACTTC